This T cell receptor (beta chain) was identified in a study of regulatory T cells in long-lasting Graves disease. Across the study: Antithyroid drugs had been taken by newly diagnosed Graves' patients for under 3 months.

The germline V gene has CDR1 SGHTA and CDR2 FQGNSA. This CDR3 contains 13 residues. Trimming shortened V by 3 bases and J by 6 bases, and 11 bases separated the two germline ends. Arm-PCR with iRepertoire HTBI primers amplified the CDR3 regions for these TCR beta libraries. In the study's own analysis: Detected in the samples were around 59 TRBV and 14 to 15 TRBJ segments. TCRdb ran MiXCR on the multiplex PCR reads and lists one entry per CDR3 protein. These V and J calls rely on TCRdb rather than the paper's analysis. The sample includes about 530,000 distinct CDR3 sequences, around 16% of them seen just once. This sample's time point: newly diagnosed GD, antithyroid drugs for less than 3 months. Generation of the TCR library employed RNA extracted from PBMCs. Patients came from an endocrinology department in Xi'an, China. The same data also contributed to another study, on T cells in Graves' hyperthyroidism and ophthalmopathy.

The starting material was peripheral blood mononuclear cells (PBMCs), obtained at new diagnosis, from a patient treated with antithyroid drugs. The gene calls are TRBV7-2 and TRBJ1-1, with D possibly TRBD1 on 6 matching bases. This clonotype was sampled from a middle-aged woman with Graves disease. The CDR3 spells CASSFQGGSEAFF. DNA of the CDR3: TGTGCCAGCAGCTTTCAAGGGGGGTCTGAAGCTTTCTTT.